This TCR beta chain was profiled in a study of cytomegalovirus exposure and HLA in healthy donors. The CDR3 spans 15 residues. From germline, CDR1 is MDHEN and CDR2 SYDVKM. Trimming took 2 bases from V and 1 from J, leaving 11 bases between them. The protocol was immunoSEQ multiplex PCR, while the TCRdb copy is restricted to in-frame clones and leaves out a portion. The profile shows 95,000 to 150,000 clones, approximately 92% of them singletons. Sequencing used PBMCs. This clonotype was sampled from a woman aged 18-29 years in good health and CMV-seronegative. The chain joins TRBV28 to TRBJ1-1; D is perhaps TRBD1 (5 bases). The CDR3 protein is CASSLTGLRNTEAFF. The CDR3 DNA sequence: TGTGCCAGCAGTTTAACGGGACTCCGGAACACTGAAGCTTTCTTT.